The source of this T cell receptor beta chain is a study of somatic mutations in cytotoxic T cells in rheumatoid arthritis. Study observations and caveats: The CD8+ clonality of rheumatoid arthritis patients increased with age, whereas that of healthy controls did not. Patients with rheumatoid arthritis did not differ significantly from age-matched healthy controls in CD8+ T-cell clonality. The slight TRBV07 underrepresentation in rheumatoid arthritis patients was not adjusted for multiple comparisons.

Data came from immunoSEQ multiplex PCR; TCRdb stores just in-frame clones and leaves some out. The sample has about 23,000 clones, more than 80% seen once. The V gene's germline CDR1 is MNHEY and CDR2 SMNVEV (reference sequence). Trimming took 1 base from V and 9 from J; bases not matched to a gene: 12. The CDR3 covers 15 residues. Purity of the CD4+ and CD8+ cells, isolated by positive magnetic bead selection, was checked by flow cytometry. This clone has more than one count but fewer than ten. As yet, its antigen is unknown. V usage is TRBV27 and J usage is TRBJ2-7, with 7 bases fitting TRBD2. The source material was CD8+ T cells sorted from blood. The TCR originated in an adult with rheumatoid arthritis. The CDR3 is CASSLWRQSPGGQYF. In DNA form, the CDR3 reads TGTGCCAGCAGTTTATGGCGACAGTCCCCGGGGGGGCAGTACTTC.